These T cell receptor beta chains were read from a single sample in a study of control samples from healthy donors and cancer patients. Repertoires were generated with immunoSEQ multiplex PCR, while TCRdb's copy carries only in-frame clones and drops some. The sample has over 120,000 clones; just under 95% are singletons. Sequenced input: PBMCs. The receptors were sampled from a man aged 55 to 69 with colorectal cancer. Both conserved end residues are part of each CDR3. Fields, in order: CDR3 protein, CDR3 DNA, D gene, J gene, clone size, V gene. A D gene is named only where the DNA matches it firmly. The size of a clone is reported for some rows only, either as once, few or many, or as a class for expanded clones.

CDR3aa: CATSGPGTANTEAFF
CDR3nt: TGTGCCACCAGTGGACCCGGGACGGCGAACACTGAAGCTTTCTTT
d_gene: NA
j_gene: TRBJ1-1
abundance: NA
v_gene: TRBV24-1

CDR3aa: CASSPGQGIGYTF
CDR3nt: TGTGCCAGCAGCCCTGGACAGGGGATAGGCTACACCTTC
d_gene: TRBD1
j_gene: TRBJ1-2
abundance: NA
v_gene: TRBV7-9

CDR3aa: CASSTVWGGQPQHF
CDR3nt: TGTGCCAGTAGTACCGTCTGGGGCGGACAGCCCCAGCATTTT
d_gene: NA
j_gene: TRBJ1-5
abundance: NA
v_gene: TRBV19

CDR3aa: CASSLTGAGTDTQYF
CDR3nt: TGCGCCAGCAGCTTGACGGGGGCTGGCACAGATACGCAGTATTTT
d_gene: NA
j_gene: TRBJ2-3
abundance: NA
v_gene: TRBV5-1

CDR3aa: CASSKFRGQNDEAFF
CDR3nt: TGTGCCAGTAGTAAATTCAGGGGACAGAACGACGAAGCTTTCTTT
d_gene: TRBD1
j_gene: TRBJ1-1
abundance: NA
v_gene: TRBV19

CDR3aa: CAWSPGTNEKLFF
CDR3nt: TGTGCCTGGAGTCCGGGTACTAATGAAAAACTGTTTTTT
d_gene: NA
j_gene: TRBJ1-4
abundance: NA
v_gene: TRBV30

CDR3aa: CASSWRQGPEQYF
CDR3nt: TGTGCCAGCAGCTGGCGACAGGGCCCAGAGCAGTACTTC
d_gene: TRBD1
j_gene: TRBJ2-7
abundance: NA
v_gene: TRBV5-4

CDR3aa: CASTGRGYGYTF
CDR3nt: TGTGCCAGCACCGGGAGGGGCTATGGCTACACCTTC
d_gene: NA
j_gene: TRBJ1-2
abundance: few
v_gene: TRBV6-5

CDR3aa: CASSPGVREKLFF
CDR3nt: TGTGCCAGCAGCCCGGGGGTACGGGAAAAACTGTTTTTT
d_gene: NA
j_gene: TRBJ1-4
abundance: NA
v_gene: TRBV14

CDR3aa: CASSRTTGTNEKLFF
CDR3nt: TGCGCCAGCAGCCGAACGACAGGGACTAATGAAAAACTGTTTTTT
d_gene: TRBD1
j_gene: TRBJ1-4
abundance: NA
v_gene: TRBV4-1

CDR3aa: CASMRTGGPATNEKLFF
CDR3nt: TGTGCCAGCATGAGGACAGGGGGACCTGCAACTAATGAAAAACTGTTTTTT
d_gene: TRBD1
j_gene: TRBJ1-4
abundance: NA
v_gene: TRBV2

CDR3aa: CASSLFNLGSNYGYTF
CDR3nt: TGTGCCAGCAGCTTATTTAACCTAGGTTCTAACTATGGCTACACCTTC
d_gene: NA
j_gene: TRBJ1-2
abundance: NA
v_gene: TRBV5-5

CDR3aa: CASSSQLGQGSNEKLFF
CDR3nt: TGTGCCAGCAGCTCCCAACTCGGACAGGGAAGTAATGAAAAACTGTTTTTT
d_gene: TRBD1
j_gene: TRBJ1-4
abundance: NA
v_gene: TRBV7-9

CDR3aa: CASSPGAGYEQYF
CDR3nt: TGTGCCAGCAGCCCTGGCGCTGGGTACGAGCAGTACTTC
d_gene: NA
j_gene: TRBJ2-7
abundance: NA
v_gene: TRBV7-2

CDR3aa: CASSPHRAEAFF
CDR3nt: TGTGCCAGCAGCCCCCACAGGGCTGAAGCTTTCTTT
d_gene: NA
j_gene: TRBJ1-1
abundance: NA
v_gene: TRBV5-6

CDR3aa: CASSRQGGTEAFF
CDR3nt: TGTGCCAGCAGCCGCCAGGGGGGCACTGAAGCTTTCTTT
d_gene: TRBD1
j_gene: TRBJ1-1
abundance: NA
v_gene: TRBV7-2

CDR3aa: CASRRQGAGEKLFF
CDR3nt: TGTGCCAGCAGGAGACAGGGGGCGGGCGAAAAACTGTTTTTT
d_gene: TRBD1
j_gene: TRBJ1-4
abundance: once
v_gene: TRBV27

CDR3aa: CASSLGTGWDYGYTF
CDR3nt: TGTGCCAGCAGCTTAGGGACAGGGTGGGACTATGGCTACACCTTC
d_gene: TRBD1
j_gene: TRBJ1-2
abundance: NA
v_gene: TRBV7-9

CDR3aa: CASSPGLGKEFF
CDR3nt: TGTGCCAGCAGTCCCGGACTAGGCAAGGAGTTCTTC
d_gene: TRBD2
j_gene: TRBJ2-1
abundance: NA
v_gene: TRBV11-2

CDR3aa: CASSMGQGLHEQYF
CDR3nt: TGTGCCAGTAGTATGGGGCAGGGTCTTCACGAGCAGTACTTC
d_gene: NA
j_gene: TRBJ2-7
abundance: NA
v_gene: TRBV19

CDR3aa: CASSFPGVNNQPQHF
CDR3nt: TGTGCCAGCAGTTTTCCAGGGGTAAACAATCAGCCCCAGCATTTT
d_gene: NA
j_gene: TRBJ1-5
abundance: NA
v_gene: TRBV28

CDR3aa: CASSQDVVNQETQYF
CDR3nt: TGTGCCAGCAGCCAAGATGTGGTGAACCAAGAGACCCAGTACTTC
d_gene: NA
j_gene: TRBJ2-5
abundance: NA
v_gene: TRBV14

CDR3aa: CASTDVAGGHTGELFF
CDR3nt: TGTGCCAGCACTGATGTAGCGGGGGGTCACACCGGGGAGCTGTTTTTT
d_gene: TRBD2
j_gene: TRBJ2-2
abundance: once
v_gene: TRBV2

CDR3aa: CASSPPSEFYGYTF
CDR3nt: TGTGCCAGCAGCCCCCCATCGGAATTCTATGGCTACACCTTC
d_gene: NA
j_gene: TRBJ1-2
abundance: NA
v_gene: TRBV7-2

CDR3aa: CSVGDRDYNEQFF
CDR3nt: TGCAGCGTTGGGGACAGGGACTACAATGAGCAGTTCTTC
d_gene: TRBD1
j_gene: TRBJ2-1
abundance: NA
v_gene: TRBV29-1

CDR3aa: CASSLPAGWQPQHF
CDR3nt: TGTGCCAGCAGTTTACCGGCAGGGTGGCAGCCCCAGCATTTT
d_gene: NA
j_gene: TRBJ1-5
abundance: NA
v_gene: TRBV28

CDR3aa: CASSQDSGGSQPQHF
CDR3nt: TGCGCCAGCAGCCAAGATTCGGGGGGTAGCCAGCCCCAGCATTTT
d_gene: NA
j_gene: TRBJ1-5
abundance: NA
v_gene: TRBV4-3

CDR3aa: CASSFAGKETQYF
CDR3nt: TGCGCCAGCAGCTTTGCGGGAAAAGAGACCCAGTACTTC
d_gene: NA
j_gene: TRBJ2-5
abundance: NA
v_gene: TRBV5-1

CDR3aa: CASGPGGDTEAFF
CDR3nt: TGTGCCAGCGGGCCAGGGGGGGACACTGAAGCTTTCTTT
d_gene: TRBD1
j_gene: TRBJ1-1
abundance: NA
v_gene: TRBV6-6

CDR3aa: CASSQQGGDTEAFF
CDR3nt: TGTGCCAGCAGCCAGCAGGGGGGGGACACTGAAGCTTTCTTT
d_gene: TRBD1
j_gene: TRBJ1-1
abundance: NA
v_gene: TRBV14

CDR3aa: CASSIRGSGGAAYNEQFF
CDR3nt: TGTGCCAGTAGTATCCGGGGTAGCGGGGGGGCGGCCTACAATGAGCAGTTCTTC
d_gene: TRBD2
j_gene: TRBJ2-1
abundance: NA
v_gene: TRBV19

CDR3aa: CASSSGPPADEQYF
CDR3nt: TGTGCCAGCAGTTCCGGGCCCCCCGCTGACGAGCAGTACTTC
d_gene: NA
j_gene: TRBJ2-7
abundance: once
v_gene: TRBV6-5

CDR3aa: CASSYLGTGGRQPQHF
CDR3nt: TGTGCCAGCAGTTACTTGGGGACAGGGGGCCGTCAGCCCCAGCATTTT
d_gene: TRBD1
j_gene: TRBJ1-5
abundance: NA
v_gene: TRBV6-2/TRBV6-3

CDR3aa: CASSLQFPAGSGELFF
CDR3nt: TGTGCCAGCTCCCTTCAATTCCCGGCTGGTTCCGGGGAGCTGTTTTTT
d_gene: NA
j_gene: TRBJ2-2
abundance: once
v_gene: TRBV18

CDR3aa: CASSYAPAGNSYEQYF
CDR3nt: TGTGCCAGCAGTTACGCCCCGGCAGGGAATTCCTACGAGCAGTACTTC
d_gene: NA
j_gene: TRBJ2-7
abundance: NA
v_gene: TRBV27

CDR3aa: CASSRDRDEKLFF
CDR3nt: TGTGCCAGCAGCCGGGACAGGGATGAAAAACTGTTTTTT
d_gene: TRBD1
j_gene: TRBJ1-4
abundance: NA
v_gene: TRBV2

CDR3aa: CASRRLAGAYEQYF
CDR3nt: TGTGCCAGCAGGCGACTAGCGGGCGCCTACGAGCAGTACTTC
d_gene: TRBD2
j_gene: TRBJ2-7
abundance: NA
v_gene: TRBV2

CDR3aa: CASNGDRAEKLFF
CDR3nt: TGTGCCAGTAATGGGGACAGGGCTGAAAAACTGTTTTTT
d_gene: TRBD1
j_gene: TRBJ1-4
abundance: NA
v_gene: TRBV19

CDR3aa: CASGNTPGQGVAGGYTF
CDR3nt: TGTGCTAGTGGAAATACGCCGGGACAGGGAGTCGCGGGGGGCTACACCTTC
d_gene: TRBD1
j_gene: TRBJ1-2
abundance: NA
v_gene: TRBV12-5

CDR3aa: CASSSGLAGTDTQYF
CDR3nt: TGTGCCAGTAGTTCCGGACTAGCGGGCACAGATACGCAGTATTTT
d_gene: TRBD2
j_gene: TRBJ2-3
abundance: NA
v_gene: TRBV19

CDR3aa: CASSPDRADAQYF
CDR3nt: TGTGCCAGCAGCCCCGACCGGGCAGATGCGCAGTATTTT
d_gene: NA
j_gene: TRBJ2-3
abundance: once
v_gene: TRBV9

CDR3aa: CAISDSQGTQETQYF
CDR3nt: TGTGCCATCAGTGATTCTCAGGGAACCCAAGAGACCCAGTACTTC
d_gene: NA
j_gene: TRBJ2-5
abundance: NA
v_gene: TRBV10-3

CDR3aa: CASIPTGMDYGYTF
CDR3nt: TGTGCCAGTATCCCGACAGGAATGGACTATGGCTACACCTTC
d_gene: NA
j_gene: TRBJ1-2
abundance: NA
v_gene: TRBV19

CDR3aa: CASSQVRGNTQYF
CDR3nt: TGCGCCAGCAGCCAAGTAAGGGGAAATACGCAGTATTTT
d_gene: NA
j_gene: TRBJ2-3
abundance: once
v_gene: TRBV4-3

CDR3aa: CAWSVADYSYNEQFF
CDR3nt: TGTGCCTGGAGTGTAGCGGATTACTCCTACAATGAGCAGTTCTTC
d_gene: NA
j_gene: TRBJ2-1
abundance: NA
v_gene: TRBV30

CDR3aa: CASVASGFNNEQFF
CDR3nt: TGCGCCAGCGTAGCGTCGGGATTTAACAATGAGCAGTTCTTC
d_gene: NA
j_gene: TRBJ2-1
abundance: NA
v_gene: TRBV5-1

CDR3aa: CASSFGGDAGELFF
CDR3nt: TGTGCCAGCAGCTTCGGGGGGGACGCCGGGGAGCTGTTTTTT
d_gene: TRBD2
j_gene: TRBJ2-2
abundance: NA
v_gene: TRBV5-4

CDR3aa: CASSEVGGDEPQHF
CDR3nt: TGCGCCAGCAGTGAGGTAGGGGGAGACGAGCCCCAGCATTTT
d_gene: NA
j_gene: TRBJ1-5
abundance: NA
v_gene: TRBV10-2

CDR3aa: CASSFDGALGYTF
CDR3nt: TGTGCCAGCAGCTTCGACGGGGCGCTTGGCTACACCTTC
d_gene: NA
j_gene: TRBJ1-2
abundance: NA
v_gene: TRBV7-9

CDR3aa: CASSDGQNYEQYF
CDR3nt: TGTGCCAGCTCAGACGGACAGAACTACGAGCAGTACTTC
d_gene: NA
j_gene: TRBJ2-7
abundance: NA
v_gene: TRBV18

CDR3aa: CASSLWSSGGAAGNTQYF
CDR3nt: TGTGCCAGCAGCTTATGGTCTAGCGGGGGGGCCGCAGGAAATACGCAGTATTTT
d_gene: TRBD2
j_gene: TRBJ2-3
abundance: NA
v_gene: TRBV13